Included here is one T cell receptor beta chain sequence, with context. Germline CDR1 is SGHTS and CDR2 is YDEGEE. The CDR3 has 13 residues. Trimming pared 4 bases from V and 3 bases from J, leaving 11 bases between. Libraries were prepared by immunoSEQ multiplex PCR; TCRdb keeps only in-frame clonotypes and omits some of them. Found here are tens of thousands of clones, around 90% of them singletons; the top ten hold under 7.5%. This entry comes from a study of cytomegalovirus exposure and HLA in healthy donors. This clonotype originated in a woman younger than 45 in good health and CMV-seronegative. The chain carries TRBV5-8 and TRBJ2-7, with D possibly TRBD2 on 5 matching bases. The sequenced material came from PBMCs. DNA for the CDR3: TGTGCCAGCAGCCTACAGCGGATCTACGAGCAGTACTTC. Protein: CASSLQRIYEQYF.